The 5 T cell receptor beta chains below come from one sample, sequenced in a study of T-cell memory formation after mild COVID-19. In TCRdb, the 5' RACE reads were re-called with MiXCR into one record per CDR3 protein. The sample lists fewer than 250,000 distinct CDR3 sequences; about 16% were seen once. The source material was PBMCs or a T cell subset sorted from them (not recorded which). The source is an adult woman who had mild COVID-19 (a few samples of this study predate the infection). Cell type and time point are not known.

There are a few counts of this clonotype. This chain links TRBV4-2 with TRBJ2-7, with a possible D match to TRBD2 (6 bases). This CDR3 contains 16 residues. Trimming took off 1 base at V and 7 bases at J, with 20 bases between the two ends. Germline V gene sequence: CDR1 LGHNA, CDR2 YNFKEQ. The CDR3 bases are TGTGCCAGCAGCCAAGGGGCGATCACTAGCCAGCGGGAGCAGTACTTC. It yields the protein CASSQGAITSQREQYF.

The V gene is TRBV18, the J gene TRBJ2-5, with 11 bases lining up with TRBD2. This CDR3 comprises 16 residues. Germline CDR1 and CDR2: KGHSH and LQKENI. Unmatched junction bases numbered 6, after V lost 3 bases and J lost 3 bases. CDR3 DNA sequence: TGTGCCAGCTCACCGCTGCCGGGACTAGCGGAAGAGACCCAGTACTTC. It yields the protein CASSPLPGLAEETQYF.

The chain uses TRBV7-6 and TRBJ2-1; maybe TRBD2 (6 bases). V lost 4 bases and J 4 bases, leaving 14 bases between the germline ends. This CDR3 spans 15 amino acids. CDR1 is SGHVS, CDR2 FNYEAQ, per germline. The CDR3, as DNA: TGTGCCAGCAGCTCCTTCCGGGACTCGTACAATGAGCAGTTCTTC. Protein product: CASSSFRDSYNEQFF.

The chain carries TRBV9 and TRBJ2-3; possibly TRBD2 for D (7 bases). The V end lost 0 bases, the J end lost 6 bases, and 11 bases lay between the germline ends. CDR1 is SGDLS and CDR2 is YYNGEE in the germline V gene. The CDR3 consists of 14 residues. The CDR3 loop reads CASSVAAGADTQYF. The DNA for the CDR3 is TGTGCCAGCAGCGTAGCCGCGGGGGCGGATACGCAGTATTTT.

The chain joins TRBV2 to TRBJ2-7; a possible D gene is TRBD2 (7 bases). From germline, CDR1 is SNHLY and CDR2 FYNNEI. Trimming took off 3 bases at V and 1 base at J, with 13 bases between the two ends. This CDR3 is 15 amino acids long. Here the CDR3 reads CASSEGGALSYEQYF. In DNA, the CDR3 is TGTGCCAGCAGTGAGGGGGGGGCGTTATCCTACGAGCAGTACTTC.